These T cell receptor beta chains were read from a single sample in a study of blood T cell repertoires in COVID-19. The repertoire was sequenced with immunoSEQ multiplex PCR; TCRdb's copy has only in-frame clones and lacks some. The table records hundreds of thousands of clones, around nine tenths of them present only once. Sample: PBMCs or T cells enriched from blood (not recorded which). The receptors here all came from a woman between 45 and 60 years old who had recovered from COVID-19. Each CDR3 is given with its conserved first and last residue. D genes are given only for firm matches. Expanded clones are given a class, and other clones once, few, many or no size at all.

>TRBV11-2|-|TRBD1|TRBJ2-3
TGTGCCAGCAGCTATTTCGTCCTCGCTCCGGGACAGAAAGATACGCAGTATTTT
CASSYFVLAPGQKDTQYF
>TRBV12-5|-|TRBD1|TRBJ1-1
TGTGCTAGTGGTTGGGACAGCGAAGCTTTCTTT
CASGWDSEAFF
>TRBV4-1|-|-|TRBJ2-1
TGCGCCAGCAGCCAAGTACTTGCCAAAAACCACGATGAGCAGTTCTTC
CASSQVLAKNHDEQFF
>TRBV6-5|-|TRBD1|TRBJ2-1
TGTGCCAGCAGTTACTCGACAGGACAGGGCGGGAATGAGCAGTTCTTC
CASSYSTGQGGNEQFF
>TRBV11-2|-|-|TRBJ2-5
TGTGCCAGCAGCTTAGAAGGTCGGGTCCAAGAGACCCAGTACTTC
CASSLEGRVQETQYF
>TRBV5-4|-|-|TRBJ1-1
TGTGCCAGCAGCCCGACCGGGGGGCGGGTCACTGAAGCTTTCTTT
CASSPTGGRVTEAFF
>TRBV5-1|-|TRBD2|TRBJ2-2
TGCGCCAGCAGCCCTGGACTAGCGGGCAGACCCGGGGAGCTGTTTTTT
CASSPGLAGRPGELFF
>TRBV7-3|-|TRBD2|TRBJ2-1
TGTGCCAGCAGCCACCAGGGCGGGAGTCCAGGCAATGAGCAGTTCTTC
CASSHQGGSPGNEQFF
>TRBV18|-|-|TRBJ2-3
TGTGCCAGCTCACCTATGAGCACAGATACGCAGTATTTT
CASSPMSTDTQYF
>TRBV3-1/TRBV3-2|once|-|TRBJ1-5
TGTGCCAGCAGCCTCGGACAGCAGAATCAGCCCCAGCATTTT
CASSLGQQNQPQHF
>TRBV11-3|once|TRBD2|TRBJ2-2
TGTGCCAGCAGCTTTGGAGGGAGGGGCACCGGGGAGCTGTTTTTT
CASSFGGRGTGELFF
>TRBV9|-|-|TRBJ2-3
TGTGCCAGCAGCGTGGGGACTGGGAACACAGATACGCAGTATTTT
CASSVGTGNTDTQYF
>TRBV28|-|TRBD1|TRBJ1-2
TGTGCCAGCGTATTGCCGGGACAGGGGGCTGGAGGCTACACCTTC
CASVLPGQGAGGYTF
>TRBV3-1/TRBV3-2|-|-|TRBJ1-2
TGTGCCAGCAGCCAGAACAGGGACTATGGCTACACCTTC
CASSQNRDYGYTF
>TRBV28|-|-|TRBJ2-2
TGTGCCAGCAGTCTCCTGAGCACCGGGGAGCTGTTTTTT
CASSLLSTGELFF
>TRBV7-8|-|TRBD1|TRBJ1-3
TGTGCCAGCAGCAGTGACAGGGAACTTGAGTTCTCTGGAAACACCATATATTTT
CASSSDRELEFSGNTIYF
>TRBV5-1|-|-|TRBJ1-1
TGCGCCAGCAGCCCCGCCGGTGACACTGAAGCTTTCTTT
CASSPAGDTEAFF
>TRBV9|-|TRBD2|TRBJ2-1
TGTGCCAGCAGCGGGGGCGGGAGGGCCGATTACAATGAGCAGTTCTTC
CASSGGGRADYNEQFF
>TRBV30|-|TRBD1|TRBJ1-2
TGTGCCTGGAGTTCGGCGAGAAGGGGGCACTATGGCTACACCTTC
CAWSSARRGHYGYTF
>TRBV7-6|-|-|TRBJ2-7
TGTGCCAGCAGCCGGGGTCTCGAGCAGTACTTC
CASSRGLEQYF
>TRBV19|-|-|TRBJ1-5
TGTGCCAGTAGTCCACAGGGCACGAATAGCAATCAGCCCCAGCATTTT
CASSPQGTNSNQPQHF
>TRBV27|-|TRBD2|TRBJ2-2
TGTGCCAGCAGTTTATCGATGGGACTAGCGGGAGTTACCGGGGAGCTGTTTTTT
CASSLSMGLAGVTGELFF
>TRBV27|-|-|TRBJ1-1
TGTGCCAGCCGCATGGGGCGGCAGGCTTTCTTT
CASRMGRQAFF
>TRBV3-1/TRBV3-2|-|TRBD1|TRBJ2-3
TGTGCCAGCAGCCAACCCCTGACAGGGGGCGATACGCAGTATTTT
CASSQPLTGGDTQYF
>TRBV5-1|once|TRBD2|TRBJ2-2
TGCGCCAGCAGCTTTGGACTAGCGGGAGAAGGCGGGGAGCTGTTTTTT
CASSFGLAGEGGELFF
>TRBV24-1|few|-|TRBJ2-5
TGTGCCACCAGTCGTGGACGGGGTCAAGAGACCCAGTACTTC
CATSRGRGQETQYF
>TRBV6-5|-|-|TRBJ2-1
TGTGCCAGTGGCGACAGAAACAATGAGCAGTTCTTC
CASGDRNNEQFF
>TRBV4-1|-|TRBD2|TRBJ2-3
TGCGCCAGCAGCCAAGGACCAGCGGGAACAGATACGCAGTATTTT
CASSQGPAGTDTQYF
>TRBV12-2|-|-|TRBJ1-5
TGTGCAAGTCGCTTACCCATTCTACAGGGCTGGGATCAGCCCCAGCATTTT
CASRLPILQGWDQPQHF
>TRBV20-1|-|TRBD1|TRBJ1-3
TGCAGTGCTAGTTTGGGGACAGGAGTTTTGGGAAACACCATATATTTT
CSASLGTGVLGNTIYF
>TRBV19|-|-|TRBJ2-5
TGTGCCAGTAGTATTTCAGGGGTCGAGACCCAGTACTTC
CASSISGVETQYF
>TRBV28|-|TRBD1|TRBJ1-4
TGTGCCAGCTCCCAGACAGGGGCCAATGAAAAACTGTTTTTT
CASSQTGANEKLFF
>TRBV11-2|many|-|TRBJ1-2
TGTGCCAGCAGCTCCAGGGGTGGGGGCTACACCTTC
CASSSRGGGYTF
>TRBV5-1|-|TRBD1|TRBJ1-5
TGCGCCAGCAGCTTAGGGACAGGGGCTAGCAATCAGCCCCAGCATTTT
CASSLGTGASNQPQHF
>TRBV5-1|once|TRBD2|TRBJ2-7
TGCGCCAGCAGCTCCAAAGCGGGAGGGCTCTCCTACGAGCAGTACTTC
CASSSKAGGLSYEQYF
>TRBV7-9|-|-|TRBJ2-4
TGTGCCAGCAGCTCCAGGGGGGTAGCCAAAAACATTCAGTACTTC
CASSSRGVAKNIQYF
>TRBV5-6|-|TRBD1|TRBJ2-1
TGTGCCAGCAGCCTCGGGACAGGGGTACTCAGGCTGTTCTTC
CASSLGTGVLRLFF
>TRBV7-9|-|TRBD2|TRBJ2-5
TGTGCCAGCAACGGCGGGAGGGCCAGGGAGACCCAGTACTTC
CASNGGRARETQYF
>TRBV18|few|-|TRBJ2-7
TGTGCCAGCTCACCAACTCCGTTAGAGGGCGTAAAGCAGTACTTC
CASSPTPLEGVKQYF
>TRBV28|-|-|TRBJ2-4
TGTGCCAGCAGTTGGTTTTCGGGACAAGGATTCAACATTCAGTACTTC
CASSWFSGQGFNIQYF
>TRBV5-6|-|TRBD1|TRBJ1-2
TGTGCCAGCAGCTTGGCGGGACAGAACACCTTC
CASSLAGQNTF
>TRBV28|-|TRBD2|TRBJ2-2
TGTGCCAGCAGTCTATCCCGACTAGCGGGACTCACCGGGGAGCTGTTTTTT
CASSLSRLAGLTGELFF
>TRBV5-1|-|TRBD2|TRBJ2-1
TGCGCCAGCAGCCCATCTAGCGGGAGGATCTCCTACAATGAGCAGTTCTTC
CASSPSSGRISYNEQFF
>TRBV27|-|-|TRBJ2-7
TGTGCCAGCAGTTTAACACGGGGCGAGCAGTACTTC
CASSLTRGEQYF
>TRBV7-9|-|TRBD2|TRBJ2-7
TGTGCCAGCAGCCCCCCTGGGGGGGACCCCTACGAGCAGTACTTC
CASSPPGGDPYEQYF
>TRBV28|-|-|TRBJ1-2
TGTGCCAGCAGTACGATAACTGGAGGATATGGCTACACCTTC
CASSTITGGYGYTF
>TRBV28|-|TRBD1|TRBJ2-5
TGTGCCAGCAGTTTACGGACAGGGGGCCGTGAGACCCAGTACTTC
CASSLRTGGRETQYF
>TRBV28|-|TRBD1|TRBJ2-3
TGTGCCAGCAGTTCCGGGACAGGGCAGACAGATACGCAGTATTTT
CASSSGTGQTDTQYF
>TRBV19|few|-|TRBJ1-5
TGTGCCAGTAGTCTCGCCCGCGACCAGGGTTTAGGGCAGCCCCAGCATTTT
CASSLARDQGLGQPQHF
>TRBV19|-|TRBD2|TRBJ2-7
TGTGCCAGTAGTATCGGTACTAGCGGCCCCTACGAGCAGTACTTC
CASSIGTSGPYEQYF
>TRBV11-2|-|-|TRBJ1-5
TGTGCCAGCAGCTTCAGCGGGGATAGCAATCAGCCCCAGCATTTT
CASSFSGDSNQPQHF
>TRBV6-5|-|-|TRBJ2-3
TGTGCCAGCAGTCGACTAGGAACAACAGATACGCAGTATTTT
CASSRLGTTDTQYF
>TRBV6-2/TRBV6-3|-|TRBD1|TRBJ1-2
TGTGCCAGCAGTGGGGGACAGTATGTCTATGGCTACACCTTC
CASSGGQYVYGYTF
>TRBV18|-|TRBD1|TRBJ2-1
TGTGCCAGCTCACCGACCGGGACAGGGATCCATGAGCAGTTCTTC
CASSPTGTGIHEQFF
>TRBV5-4|-|TRBD2|TRBJ2-1
TGTGCCAGCAGCTGGAGGGGCGGGGGTCGGGAGCAGTTCTTC
CASSWRGGGREQFF
>TRBV12-3/TRBV12-4|-|-|TRBJ1-2
TGTGCCAGCAGTTCGCAGGGTGTTTATGGCTACACCTTC
CASSSQGVYGYTF
>TRBV20-1|-|-|TRBJ2-7
TGCAGTGCGTCAGGGGACTACGAGCAGTACTTC
CSASGDYEQYF